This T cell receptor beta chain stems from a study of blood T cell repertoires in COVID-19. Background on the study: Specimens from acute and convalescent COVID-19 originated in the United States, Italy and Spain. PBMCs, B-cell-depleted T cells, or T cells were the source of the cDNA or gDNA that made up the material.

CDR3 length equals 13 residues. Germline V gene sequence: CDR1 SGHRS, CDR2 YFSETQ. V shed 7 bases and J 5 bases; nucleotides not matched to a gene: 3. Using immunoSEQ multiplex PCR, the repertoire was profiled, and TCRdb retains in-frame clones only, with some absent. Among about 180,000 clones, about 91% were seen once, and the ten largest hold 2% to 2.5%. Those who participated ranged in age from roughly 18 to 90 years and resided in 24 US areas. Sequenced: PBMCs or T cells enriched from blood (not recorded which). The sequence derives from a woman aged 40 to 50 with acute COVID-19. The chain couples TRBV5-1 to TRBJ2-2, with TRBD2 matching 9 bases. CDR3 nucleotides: TGCGCCAGCCGTAGCGGGAGTACCGGGGAGCTGTTTTTT. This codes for CASRSGSTGELFF.